This TCR beta chain was captured in a study of shared clonotypes between healthy human individuals. Measured with immunoSEQ multiplex PCR; TCRdb has only the in-frame clones, and not every one. Of 450,000 to 600,000 clones detected, 65% to 80% appear once; the ten largest clones hold 9.5% to 15%. The specimen sequenced was PBMCs. This TCR was recovered from a woman in her forties in good health. Some clones in this sample may be carry-over from other donors' samples.

The CDR3 sequence is CASSQDWTHTYGYTF. The CDR3 nucleotides are TGTGCCAGCAGCCAAGATTGGACACACACCTATGGCTACACCTTC. The rearrangement joins TRBV4-2 to TRBJ1-2, with D tentatively TRBD1 (5 bases). The CDR3 loop spans 15 amino acids. Germline CDR1 reads LGHNA; CDR2 reads YNFKEQ. V was trimmed by 0 bases and J by 4 bases, leaving 12 bases between them.